This TCR beta chain was obtained from a study of vaccination effects on CD4 cells after COVID-19. Turning to the study itself: Before sequencing, viral peptide pools were used by the ViraFEST assay to expand antigen-specific CD4+ T cells. Post-vaccine draws lagged the second dose by a median of 72 days.

Findings of the study overall: Vaccine- and infection-induced clones showed marked clonal contraction late following vaccination. Within healthy vaccinees, only 1 of 255 vaccine-induced clones displayed cross-reactivity with common cold coronaviruses.

A word on this clone: Its antigen is as yet unknown.

Profiled with immunoSEQ multiplex PCR; TCRdb holds only in-frame clones, not every one. Of some 70,000 clones listed, around 80% are singletons. The CDR3 loop spans 15 amino acids. Germline V gene data show CDR1 as KGHSH and CDR2 as LQKENI. The V end lost 3 bases, the J end lost 7 bases, and 13 bases lay between the germline ends. After roughly 11 days in culture, the CD4+ T cells were isolated. The vaccine given was either BNT162b2 or mRNA-1273, in two doses. The material was CD4+ T cells from PBMCs cultured without peptide, obtained after COVID-19 vaccination. The chain has TRBV18 and TRBJ1-6; D gene ambiguous. The TCR originated in a human donor who received a COVID-19 vaccine. DNA of the CDR3: TGTGCCAGCTCACCGGGTGGGAGAGGCAATTCACCCCTCCACTTT. This gives the protein CASSPGGRGNSPLHF.